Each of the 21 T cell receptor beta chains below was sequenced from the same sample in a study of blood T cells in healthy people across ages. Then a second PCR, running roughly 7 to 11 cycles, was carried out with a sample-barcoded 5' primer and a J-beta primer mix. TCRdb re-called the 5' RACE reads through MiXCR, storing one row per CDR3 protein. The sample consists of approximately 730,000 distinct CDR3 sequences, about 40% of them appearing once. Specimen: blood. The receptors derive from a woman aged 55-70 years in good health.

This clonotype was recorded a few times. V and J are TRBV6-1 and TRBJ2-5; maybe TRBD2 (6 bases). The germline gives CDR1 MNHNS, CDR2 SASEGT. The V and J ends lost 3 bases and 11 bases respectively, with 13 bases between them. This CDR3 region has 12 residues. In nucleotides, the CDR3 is TGTGCCAGCAGTGACCTGAAACGGGAGCAGTACTTC. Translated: CASSDLKREQYF.

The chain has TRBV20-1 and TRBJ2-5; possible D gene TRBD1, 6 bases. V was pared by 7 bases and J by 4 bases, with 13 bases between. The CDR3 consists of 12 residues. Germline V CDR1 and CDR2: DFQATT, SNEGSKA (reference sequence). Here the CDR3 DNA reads TGCAGTGTTGCGGACAGATTAGAGACCCAGTACTTC. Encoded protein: CSVADRLETQYF.

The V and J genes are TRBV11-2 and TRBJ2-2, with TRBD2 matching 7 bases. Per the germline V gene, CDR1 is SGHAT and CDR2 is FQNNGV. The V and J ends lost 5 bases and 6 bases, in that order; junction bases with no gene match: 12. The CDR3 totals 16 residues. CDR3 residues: CASSKDRGVGAGELFF. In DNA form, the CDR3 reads TGTGCCAGCAGCAAAGATCGGGGGGTAGGGGCCGGGGAGCTGTTTTTT.

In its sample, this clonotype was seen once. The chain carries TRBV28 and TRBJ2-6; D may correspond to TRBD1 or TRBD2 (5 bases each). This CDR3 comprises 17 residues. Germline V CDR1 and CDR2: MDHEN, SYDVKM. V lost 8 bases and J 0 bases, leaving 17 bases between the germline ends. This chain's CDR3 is CASEGRQFDSGANVLTF. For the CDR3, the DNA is TGTGCCAGCGAGGGCCGACAGTTCGACTCTGGGGCCAACGTCCTGACTTTC.

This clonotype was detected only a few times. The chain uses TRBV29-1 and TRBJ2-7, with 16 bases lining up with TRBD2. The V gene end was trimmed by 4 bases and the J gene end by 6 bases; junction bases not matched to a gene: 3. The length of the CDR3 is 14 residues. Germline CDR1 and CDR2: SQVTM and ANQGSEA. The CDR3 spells CSVAGTSGRGEQYF. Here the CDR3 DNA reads TGCAGCGTTGCCGGGACTAGCGGGAGGGGCGAGCAGTACTTC.

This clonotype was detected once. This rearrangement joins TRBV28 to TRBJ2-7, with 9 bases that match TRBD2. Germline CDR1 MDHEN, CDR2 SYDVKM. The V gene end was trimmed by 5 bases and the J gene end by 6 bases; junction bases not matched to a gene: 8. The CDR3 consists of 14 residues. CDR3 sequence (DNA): TGTGCCAGCAGTGTTGAGGGGACTAGCTTCGAGCAGTACTTC. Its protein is CASSVEGTSFEQYF.

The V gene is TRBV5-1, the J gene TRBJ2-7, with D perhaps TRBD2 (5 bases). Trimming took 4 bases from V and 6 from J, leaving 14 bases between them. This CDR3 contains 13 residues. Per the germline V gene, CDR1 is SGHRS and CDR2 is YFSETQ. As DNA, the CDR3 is TGCGCCAGCAGCGTGGAGGCCTCGGGCGAGCAGTACTTC. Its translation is CASSVEASGEQYF.

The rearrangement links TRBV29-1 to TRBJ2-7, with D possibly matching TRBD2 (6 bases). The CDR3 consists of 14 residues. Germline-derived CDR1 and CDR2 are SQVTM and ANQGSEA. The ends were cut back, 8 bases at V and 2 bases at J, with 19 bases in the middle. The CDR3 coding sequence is TGCAGCTTTTTAGCGGCAGTCACACCCTACGAGCAGTACTTC. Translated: CSFLAAVTPYEQYF.

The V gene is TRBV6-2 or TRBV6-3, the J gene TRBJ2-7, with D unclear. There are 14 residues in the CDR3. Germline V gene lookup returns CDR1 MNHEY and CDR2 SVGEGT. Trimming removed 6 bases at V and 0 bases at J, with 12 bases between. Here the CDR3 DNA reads TGTGCCAGCAGCTGGACGAGGAGCTCCTACGAGCAGTACTTC. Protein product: CASSWTRSSYEQYF.

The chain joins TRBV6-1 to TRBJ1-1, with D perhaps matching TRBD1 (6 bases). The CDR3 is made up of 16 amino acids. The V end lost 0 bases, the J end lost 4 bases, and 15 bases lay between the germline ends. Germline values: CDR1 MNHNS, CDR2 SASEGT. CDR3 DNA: TGTGCCAGCAGTGAAGCGCTAGGGCAGGGGAGCACTGAAGCTTTCTTT. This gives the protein CASSEALGQGSTEAFF.

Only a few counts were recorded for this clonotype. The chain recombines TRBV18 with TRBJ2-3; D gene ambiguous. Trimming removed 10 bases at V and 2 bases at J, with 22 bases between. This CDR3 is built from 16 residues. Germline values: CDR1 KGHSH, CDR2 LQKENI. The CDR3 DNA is TGTGCCACCCAGTTAAGCGCTCTTAGGGACACAGATACGCAGTATTTT. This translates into CATQLSALRDTDTQYF.

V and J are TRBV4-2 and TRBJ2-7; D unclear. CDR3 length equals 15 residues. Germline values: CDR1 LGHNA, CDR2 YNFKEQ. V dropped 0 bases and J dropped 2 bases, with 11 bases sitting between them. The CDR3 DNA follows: TGTGCCAGCAGCCAAGATGGGCAGGTGGCCTACGAGCAGTACTTC. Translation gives CASSQDGQVAYEQYF.

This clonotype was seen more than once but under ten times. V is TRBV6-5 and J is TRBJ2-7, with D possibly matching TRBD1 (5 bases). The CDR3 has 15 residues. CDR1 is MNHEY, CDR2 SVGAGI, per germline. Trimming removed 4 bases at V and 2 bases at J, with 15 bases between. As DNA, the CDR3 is TGTGCCAGCAGTTCCTCCGACAGACATCCCTACGAGCAGTACTTC. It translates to CASSSSDRHPYEQYF.

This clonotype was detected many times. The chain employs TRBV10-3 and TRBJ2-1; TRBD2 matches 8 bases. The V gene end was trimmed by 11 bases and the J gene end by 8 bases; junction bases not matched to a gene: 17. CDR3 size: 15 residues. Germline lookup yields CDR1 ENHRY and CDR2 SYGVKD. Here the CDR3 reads CASRGGATVSDEQFF. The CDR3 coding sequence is TGTGCCTCCCGGGGGGGCGCGACAGTTTCGGATGAGCAGTTCTTC.

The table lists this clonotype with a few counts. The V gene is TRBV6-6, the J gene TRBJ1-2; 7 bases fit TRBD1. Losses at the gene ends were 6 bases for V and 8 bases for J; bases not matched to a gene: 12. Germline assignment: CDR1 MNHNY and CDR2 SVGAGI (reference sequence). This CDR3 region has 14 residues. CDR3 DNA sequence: TGTGCCAGCAGCCAACAGGGGCCTCGGGAGGGCTACACCTTC. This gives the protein CASSQQGPREGYTF.

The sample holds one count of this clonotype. CDR3 amino acids: CSAKVGSRDTQYF. The CDR3 nucleotides are TGCAGTGCCAAAGTGGGTTCGCGAGATACGCAGTATTTT. The chain carries TRBV20-1 and TRBJ2-3, with D unresolved. Trimming took off 6 bases at V and 5 bases at J, with 15 bases between the two ends. Germline values: CDR1 DFQATT, CDR2 SNEGSKA (reference sequence). CDR3 size: 13 residues.

The CDR3 spells CASSLEGTGPYEQYF. The CDR3 nucleotides are TGTGCCAGCAGTTTAGAAGGGACAGGACCCTACGAGCAGTACTTC. The gene calls are TRBV12-3 or TRBV12-4 and TRBJ2-7; 8 nucleotides match TRBD1. The CDR3 covers 15 residues. After removal of 1 base from V and 2 bases from J, the junction contained 4 bases not matched to a gene.

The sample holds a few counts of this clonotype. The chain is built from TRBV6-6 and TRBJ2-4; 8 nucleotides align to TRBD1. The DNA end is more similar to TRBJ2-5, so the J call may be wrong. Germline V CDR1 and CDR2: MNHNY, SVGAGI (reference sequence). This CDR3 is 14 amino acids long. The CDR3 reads CASRGQGWGETQYF. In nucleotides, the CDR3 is TGTGCCAGCAGAGGACAGGGATGGGGGGAGACCCAGTACTTC.

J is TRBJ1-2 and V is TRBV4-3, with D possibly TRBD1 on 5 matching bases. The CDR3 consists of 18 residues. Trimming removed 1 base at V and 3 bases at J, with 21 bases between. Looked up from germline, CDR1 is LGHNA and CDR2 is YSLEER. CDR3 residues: CASSQAVGEGTGDYGYTF. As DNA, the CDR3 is TGCGCCAGCAGCCAAGCAGTTGGGGAGGGTACAGGAGACTATGGCTACACCTTC.

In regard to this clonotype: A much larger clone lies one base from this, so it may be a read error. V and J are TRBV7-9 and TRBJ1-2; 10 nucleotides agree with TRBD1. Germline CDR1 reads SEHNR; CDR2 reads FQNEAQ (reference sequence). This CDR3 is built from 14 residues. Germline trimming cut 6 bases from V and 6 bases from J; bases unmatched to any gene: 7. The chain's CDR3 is CASSQEGTGDGYTF. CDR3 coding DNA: TGTGCCAGCAGTCAGGAGGGGACAGGGGATGGCTACACCTTC.

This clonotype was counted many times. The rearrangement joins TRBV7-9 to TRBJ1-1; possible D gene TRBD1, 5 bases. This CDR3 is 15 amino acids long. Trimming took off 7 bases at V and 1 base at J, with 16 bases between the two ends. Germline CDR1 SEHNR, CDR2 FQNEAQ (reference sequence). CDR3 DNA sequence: TGTGCCAGCACCCCAAACCGGGGGGGGAACACTGAAGCTTTCTTT. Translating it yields CASTPNRGGNTEAFF.